The present T cell receptor beta chain was sequenced within a study of a mutant IDH1 vaccine in newly diagnosed glioma. Study summary: Vaccinations were initiated 4-6 weeks following radiotherapy alone, or were given together with temozolomide cycles. There were approximately 60% males and approximately 38% females among treated patients, whose mean age was approximately 44 years. Patients arrived already treated with radiotherapy, temozolomide, or both, most having had both.

Concerning this clone: The antigen is undetermined.

Assay used: immunoSEQ multiplex PCR; TCRdb lists only in-frame clones, some missing. The table includes tens of thousands of clones, approximately 84% detected once. Time point reported: week 35, safety follow-up. In the vaccine, a single dose held 300 ug of the mutant IDH1 20-mer peptide, along with topical imiquimod. General observations from the study: Pseudoprogression seemed unrelated to changes in top peripheral T cell clonotypes.

This CDR3 contains 12 residues. The V gene lost 6 bases and the J gene lost 6 bases, with 11 bases spanning the gap. Germline lookup yields CDR1 MNHEY and CDR2 SVGAGI. V is TRBV6-5 and J is TRBJ1-1, with a weak D call TRBD1 (5 bases). The sample here was PBMCs, taken from a glioma patient whose treatment included an IDH1 peptide vaccine. The TCR originated in a man aged 18 to 30 with glioma. The CDR3 DNA reads TGTGCCAGCAGCGGGGGAGGGCCTGAAGCTTTCTTT. Protein sequence: CASSGGGPEAFF.